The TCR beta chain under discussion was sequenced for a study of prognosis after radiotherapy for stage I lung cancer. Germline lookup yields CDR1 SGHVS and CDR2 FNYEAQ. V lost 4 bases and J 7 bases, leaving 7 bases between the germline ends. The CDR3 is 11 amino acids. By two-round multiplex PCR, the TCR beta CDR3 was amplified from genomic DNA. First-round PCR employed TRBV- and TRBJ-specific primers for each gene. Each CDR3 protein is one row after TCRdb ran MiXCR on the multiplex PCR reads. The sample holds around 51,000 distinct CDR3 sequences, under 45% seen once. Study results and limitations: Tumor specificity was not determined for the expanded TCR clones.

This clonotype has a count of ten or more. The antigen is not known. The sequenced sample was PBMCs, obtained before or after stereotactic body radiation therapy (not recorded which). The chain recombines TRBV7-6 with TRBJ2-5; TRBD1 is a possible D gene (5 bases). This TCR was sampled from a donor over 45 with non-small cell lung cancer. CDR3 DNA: TGTGCCAGCAGCTCTACAGGGACCCAGTACTTC. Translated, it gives CASSSTGTQYF.